This T cell receptor (beta chain) was captured by sequencing in a study of regulatory T cells in long-lasting Graves disease. Arm-PCR with iRepertoire HTBI primers amplified the CDR3 regions for these TCR beta libraries. Via MiXCR, TCRdb re-called the multiplex PCR reads, giving one row per CDR3 protein. The sample contains 400,000 to 550,000 distinct CDR3 sequences, roughly 17% of which appear only once. Regarding time point: newly diagnosed GD, antithyroid drugs for less than 3 months. The TCR library was made from RNA extracted from PBMCs. This clonotype was recorded a few times. Germline V lookup: CDR1 MNHEY, CDR2 SVGAGI. V was pared by 0 bases and J by 5 bases, with 10 bases between. The CDR3 has 14 residues. The same sample was also used in a study of T cells in Graves' hyperthyroidism and ophthalmopathy.

The sequencing here drew on peripheral blood mononuclear cells (PBMCs), taken at new diagnosis, from a patient treated with antithyroid drugs. V usage is TRBV6-5 and J usage is TRBJ1-1, with D hard to call. The clonotype originates from a woman under 30 with Graves disease. The CDR3 coding sequence is TGTGCCAGCAGTTACTCGGGGAGGGAGACTGAAGCTTTCTTT. It yields the protein CASSYSGRETEAFF.